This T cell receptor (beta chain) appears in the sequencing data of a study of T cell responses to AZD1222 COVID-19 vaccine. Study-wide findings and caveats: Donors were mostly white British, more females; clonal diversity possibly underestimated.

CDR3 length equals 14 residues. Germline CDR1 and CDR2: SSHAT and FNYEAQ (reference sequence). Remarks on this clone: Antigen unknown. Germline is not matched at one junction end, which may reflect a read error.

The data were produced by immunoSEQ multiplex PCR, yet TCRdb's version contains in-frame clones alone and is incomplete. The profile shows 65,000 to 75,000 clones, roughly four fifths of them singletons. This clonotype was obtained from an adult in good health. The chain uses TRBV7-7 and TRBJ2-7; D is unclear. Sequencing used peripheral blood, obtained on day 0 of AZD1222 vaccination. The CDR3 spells CASSLSPETYEQYF. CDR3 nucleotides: TGTGCTAGCAGCTTATCACCTGAAACCTACGAGCAGTACTTC.